These 21 T cell receptor beta chains originate from one sample sequenced in a study of cytomegalovirus exposure and HLA in healthy donors. In the PCR, 60 Vbeta and 13 Jbeta primers were used. The method was immunoSEQ multiplex PCR; TCRdb's version includes in-frame clones alone and lacks a portion of them. The sample consists of roughly 120,000 clones, roughly 74% of them appearing once. The sample consisted of PBMCs. Receptors originate from a woman aged 50 to 60 in good health and CMV-seropositive.

The chain has TRBV5-4 and TRBJ2-3; weak D call: TRBD1 (6 bases). The CDR3 is 14 residues long. Germline assignment: CDR1 SGHNT and CDR2 YYREEE (reference sequence). With 4 bases removed from V and 5 bases from J, the gap between germline ends came to 14 bases. CDR3: CASSGKQGVDTQYF. CDR3 sequence (DNA): TGTGCCAGCAGCGGGAAACAGGGTGTAGATACGCAGTATTTT. Looking up the rest from reference TRBV5-4 and TRBJ2-3 gives the full variable domain: ETGVTQSPTHLIKTRGQQVTLRCSSQSGHNTVSWYQQALGQGPQFIFQYYREEENGRGNFPPRFSGLQFPNYSSELNVNALELDDSALYLCASSGKQGVDTQYFGPGTRLTVL.

The chain couples TRBV7-8 to TRBJ1-2; TRBD1 agrees at 9 bases. CDR3 length equals 15 residues. Unmatched junction bases numbered 9, after V lost 7 bases and J lost 3 bases. CDR1 and CDR2 from the germline V gene are SGHVS and FQNEAQ. CDR3 amino acids: CASIDTRDRDYGYTF. In nucleotides, the CDR3 is TGTGCCAGCATCGACACCCGGGACAGGGACTATGGCTACACCTTC.

The chain recombines TRBV19 with TRBJ2-5; 14 bases are a match to TRBD2. Germline CDR1 LNHDA, CDR2 SQIVND (reference sequence). CDR3 length: 15 amino acids. V shed 4 bases, J shed 5 bases, and the junction held 3 bases outside the gene matches. DNA of the CDR3: TGTGCCAGTAGTAAGACTAGCGGGGGGGCGGAGACCCAGTACTTC. It specifies CASSKTSGGAETQYF.

This clone was counted once. The chain uses TRBV9 and TRBJ2-1, with 12 bases aligning to TRBD2. The CDR3 has 16 residues. Germline assignment: CDR1 SGDLS and CDR2 YYNGEE. J lost 8 bases, V lost 0 bases, and 6 bases had no gene match. The CDR3 bases are TGTGCCAGCAGCGTAGTGGCTAGCGGGGGGGGATATGAGCAGTTCTTC. It encodes CASSVVASGGGYEQFF.

This clone was detected only once. The chain links TRBV4-2 to TRBJ2-7, with no clear D. Germline CDR1 and CDR2: LGHNA and YNFKEQ. The V end lost 1 base, the J end lost 2 bases, and 12 bases lay between the germline ends. This CDR3 spans 15 amino acids. CDR3 DNA sequence: TGTGCCAGCAGCCAAGTGGGCAGGAAGACCTACGAGCAGTACTTC. Protein: CASSQVGRKTYEQYF.

The CDR3 DNA follows: TGTGCCAGCAGTTTAGGCCGACGGGACGAGCAGTACTTC. Its translation is CASSLGRRDEQYF. The rearrangement uses TRBV27 and TRBJ2-7; D not resolved. Germline V lookup: CDR1 MNHEY, CDR2 SMNVEV (reference sequence). With 2 bases removed from V and 5 bases from J, the gap between germline ends came to 10 bases. The CDR3 is made up of 13 amino acids.

This clone showed up just a few times. The chain combines TRBV5-5 with TRBJ2-1; TRBD1 aligns across 8 bases. The CDR3 has 14 amino acids. The junction had 6 bases not matched to a gene; V was cut back by 4 bases and J by 6 bases. Germline V gene sequence: CDR1 SGHKS, CDR2 YYEKEE (reference sequence). The CDR3 DNA sequence: TGTGCCAGCAGCACCGGACAGGGCCGCAATGAGCAGTTCTTC. Amino acid sequence: CASSTGQGRNEQFF. The full variable domain, with the rest looked up from reference TRBV5-5 and TRBJ2-1, is DAGVTQSPTHLIKTRGQQVTLRCSPISGHKSVSWYQQVLGQGPQFIFQYYEKEERGRGNFPDRFSARQFPNYSSELNVNALLLGDSALYLCASSTGQGRNEQFFGPGTRLTVL.

This sequence joins TRBV6-5 and TRBJ1-5, with D possibly TRBD1 on 6 matching bases. The CDR3 contains 12 residues. V lost 5 bases, J lost 6 bases, and 8 bases lay in between. Germline V gene lookup returns CDR1 MNHEY and CDR2 SVGAGI. The CDR3 reads CASSTGFQPQHF. The CDR3 DNA follows: TGTGCCAGCAGTACAGGGTTTCAGCCCCAGCATTTT.

V is TRBV2 and J is TRBJ1-3, with TRBD1 identical over 7 bases. CDR1 and CDR2 from the germline V gene are SNHLY and FYNNEI. The CDR3 has 14 amino acids. V was pared by 6 bases and J by 1 base, with 3 bases of the junction left unmatched. The CDR3 protein is CASRGQSSGNTIYF. CDR3 nucleotides: TGTGCCAGCAGGGGACAGTCTTCTGGAAACACCATATATTTT.

This clone was observed a handful of times. The chain employs TRBV6-6 and TRBJ2-6; the D gene is possibly TRBD1 (6 bases). Germline values: CDR1 MNHNY, CDR2 SVGAGI (reference sequence). Trimming took 6 bases from V and 2 from J, leaving 11 bases between them. This CDR3 is built from 15 residues. The chain's CDR3 is CASRQQGTGANVLTF. The CDR3 DNA is TGTGCCAGCAGGCAACAGGGCACTGGGGCCAACGTCCTGACTTTC.

The rearrangement joins TRBV18 to TRBJ1-1; no reliable D call. Trimming shortened V by 1 base and J by 11 bases, and 14 bases separated the two germline ends. The CDR3 spans 13 residues. Germline V gene data show CDR1 as KGHSH and CDR2 as LQKENI. CDR3 in amino acids: CASSPRVEGWAFF. Here the CDR3 DNA reads TGTGCCAGCTCACCACGAGTTGAGGGTTGGGCTTTCTTT.

The genes are TRBV6-5 and TRBJ2-1, with 13 nucleotides matching TRBD2. CDR3 length equals 14 residues. The germline V gene has CDR1 MNHEY and CDR2 SVGAGI. V shed 6 bases, J shed 6 bases, and the junction held 2 bases outside the gene matches. CDR3 region: CASRGLAGINEQFF. DNA of the CDR3: TGTGCCAGCAGGGGACTAGCGGGAATCAATGAGCAGTTCTTC.

This sequence joins TRBV29-1 and TRBJ1-1; D may be TRBD1 (5 bases). The CDR3 is made up of 13 amino acids. Germline CDR1 reads SQVTM; CDR2 reads ANQGSEA. V gave up 4 bases and J gave up 10 bases, with 19 bases separating them. The CDR3 sequence is CSVGTGTGGGAFF. CDR3 DNA: TGCAGCGTTGGTACAGGAACGGGTGGCGGAGCTTTCTTT.

This clone was picked up a small number of times. The CDR3 here is CASSLKGQGSYGYTF. CDR3 DNA sequence: TGTGCCAGCAGCTTGAAGGGGCAGGGGAGCTATGGCTACACCTTC. The chain is built from TRBV5-4 and TRBJ1-2; D possibly corresponds to TRBD1 (6 bases). This CDR3 is built from 15 residues. The germline V and J ends were trimmed by 1 base and 4 bases, with 14 bases remaining between them. Looked up from germline, CDR1 is SGHNT and CDR2 is YYREEE (reference sequence).

This chain connects TRBV2 to TRBJ2-7; possible D gene TRBD2, 5 bases. Looked up from germline, CDR1 is SNHLY and CDR2 is FYNNEI. Trimming took 7 bases from V and 2 from J, leaving 15 bases between them. CDR3 size: 14 residues. For the CDR3, the DNA is TGTGCCAGCACCCCGAGGGAGAGGGCCTACGAGCAGTACTTC. Translating gives CASTPRERAYEQYF.

The CDR3 coding sequence is TGCGCCAGCAGGAAGGGGGCAACTAATGAAAAACTGTTTTTT. Translated: CASRKGATNEKLFF. The chain carries TRBV5-1 and TRBJ1-4; a possible D gene is TRBD1 (6 bases). This CDR3 spans 14 amino acids. V lost 5 bases, J lost 0 bases, and 8 bases lay in between. The germline CDR1 and CDR2 sequences are SGHRS and YFSETQ.

This clone turned up a few times. The rearrangement joins TRBV5-1 to TRBJ2-3; maybe TRBD2 (6 bases). Trimming took 0 bases from V and 2 from J, leaving 19 bases between them. Germline V gene lookup returns CDR1 SGHRS and CDR2 YFSETQ. The CDR3 extends over 18 amino acids. CDR3 in DNA: TGCGCCAGCAGCTTGGTCTCTTTGGGACTCCCTTCCACAGATACGCAGTATTTT. This sequence encodes CASSLVSLGLPSTDTQYF.

A few counts support this clone. The chain uses TRBV28 and TRBJ1-2; weak D call: TRBD1 (6 bases). Germline-derived CDR1 and CDR2 are MDHEN and SYDVKM. V shed 1 base and J shed 8 bases, with 11 bases lying between them. The CDR3 extends over 13 amino acids. CDR3 nucleotide sequence: TGTGCCAGCAGTTTATTCCAGGGGAAAGGCTACACCTTC. Translating it yields CASSLFQGKGYTF.

The genes are TRBV19 and TRBJ1-3, with unresolved D. CDR3 size: 13 residues. V lost 5 bases and J lost 4, with 9 bases in between. Germline V gene sequence: CDR1 LNHDA, CDR2 SQIVND (reference sequence). This CDR3 reads CASSLQSGNTIYF. The CDR3 coding sequence is TGTGCCAGTAGTCTTCAGTCCGGAAACACCATATATTTT.

In DNA form, the CDR3 reads TGCGCCAGCAGCTTGCGCGGTAGGGGACTAGCGTTAACCCCTGGGGCCAACGTCCTGACTTTC. Translating gives CASSLRGRGLALTPGANVLTF. The V and J genes are TRBV5-1 and TRBJ2-6; 10 positions match TRBD2. The CDR3 consists of 21 residues. Per the germline V gene, CDR1 is SGHRS and CDR2 is YFSETQ. Trimming removed 1 base from V and 2 bases from J; junction bases left unmatched: 15. The complete variable domain, with remaining parts taken from reference TRBV5-1 and TRBJ2-6, reads KAGVTQTPRYLIKTRGQQVTLSCSPISGHRSVSWYQQTPGQGLQFLFEYFSETQRNKGNFPGRFSGRQFSNSRSEMNVSTLELGDSALYLCASSLRGRGLALTPGANVLTFGAGSRLTVL.

This chain connects TRBV9 to TRBJ2-5; 7 bases line up with TRBD2. Trimming took 3 bases from V and 2 from J; bases not matched to a gene: 4. The length of the CDR3 is 14 residues. Germline V gene sequence: CDR1 SGDLS, CDR2 YYNGEE. The CDR3 DNA sequence: TGTGCCAGCAGCGGTGGTAGCGGGCAAGAGACCCAGTACTTC. This codes for CASSGGSGQETQYF.